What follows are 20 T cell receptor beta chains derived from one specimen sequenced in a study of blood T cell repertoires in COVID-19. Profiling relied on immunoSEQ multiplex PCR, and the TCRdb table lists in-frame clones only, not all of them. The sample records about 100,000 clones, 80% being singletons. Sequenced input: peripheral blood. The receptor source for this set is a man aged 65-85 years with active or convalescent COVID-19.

The CDR3 sequence is CASSQVRGGLSGELFF. The CDR3 nucleotides are TGTGCCAGCAGCCAAGTTCGGGGGGGCCTATCCGGGGAGCTGTTTTTT. V and J are TRBV4-2 and TRBJ2-2, with 8 bases that match TRBD2. Trimming at V came to 1 base and at J to 6 bases, leaving 7 bases not matched to a gene. Germline CDR1 is LGHNA and CDR2 is YNFKEQ. This CDR3 spans 16 amino acids.

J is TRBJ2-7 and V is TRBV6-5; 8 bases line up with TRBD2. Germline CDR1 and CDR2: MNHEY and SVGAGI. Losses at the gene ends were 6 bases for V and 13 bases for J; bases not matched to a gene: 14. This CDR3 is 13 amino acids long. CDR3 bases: TGTGCCAGCAGCCGCGGGGGGTGGACAGCGACCTACTTC. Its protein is CASSRGGWTATYF.

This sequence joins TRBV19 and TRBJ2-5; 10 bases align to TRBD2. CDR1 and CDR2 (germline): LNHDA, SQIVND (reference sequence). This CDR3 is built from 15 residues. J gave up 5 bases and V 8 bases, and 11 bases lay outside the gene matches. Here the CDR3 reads CASGGLAGAHETQYF. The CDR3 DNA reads TGTGCCAGTGGAGGTCTAGCGGGGGCGCACGAGACCCAGTACTTC.

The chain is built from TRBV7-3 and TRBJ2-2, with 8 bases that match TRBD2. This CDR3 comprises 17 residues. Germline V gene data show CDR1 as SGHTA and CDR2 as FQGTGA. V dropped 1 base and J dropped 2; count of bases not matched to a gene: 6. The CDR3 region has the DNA TGTGCCAGCAGCTTAAAAGGAGCGGGAGTAAACACCGGGGAGCTGTTTTTT. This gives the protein CASSLKGAGVNTGELFF.

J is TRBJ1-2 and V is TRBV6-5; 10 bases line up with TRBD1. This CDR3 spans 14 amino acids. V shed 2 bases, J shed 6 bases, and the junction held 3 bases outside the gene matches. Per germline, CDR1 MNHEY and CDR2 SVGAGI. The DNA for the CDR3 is TGTGCCAGCAGTTACACGGACAGGGGGAATGGCTACACCTTC. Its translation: CASSYTDRGNGYTF.

The CDR3 spells CASSLVTHGTGHEKLFF. DNA for the CDR3: TGCGCCAGCAGCTTAGTGACGCACGGGACAGGGCATGAAAAACTGTTTTTT. V usage is TRBV5-1 and J usage is TRBJ1-4; 9 positions agree with TRBD1. The CDR3 sequence is 17 residues long. The ends lost 2 bases at V and 6 bases at J; junction bases unmatched: 11. Germline V gene sequence: CDR1 SGHRS, CDR2 YFSETQ. The full variable domain, its missing parts supplied by reference TRBV5-1 and TRBJ1-4, is KAGVTQTPRYLIKTRGQQVTLSCSPISGHRSVSWYQQTPGQGLQFLFEYFSETQRNKGNFPGRFSGRQFSNSRSEMNVSTLELGDSALYLCASSLVTHGTGHEKLFFGSGTQLSVL.

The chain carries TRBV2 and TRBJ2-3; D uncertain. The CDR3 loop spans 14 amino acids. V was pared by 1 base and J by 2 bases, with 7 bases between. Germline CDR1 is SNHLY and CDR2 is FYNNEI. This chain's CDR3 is CASSEVRLTDTQYF. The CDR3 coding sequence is TGTGCCAGCAGTGAAGTGCGGCTCACAGATACGCAGTATTTT.

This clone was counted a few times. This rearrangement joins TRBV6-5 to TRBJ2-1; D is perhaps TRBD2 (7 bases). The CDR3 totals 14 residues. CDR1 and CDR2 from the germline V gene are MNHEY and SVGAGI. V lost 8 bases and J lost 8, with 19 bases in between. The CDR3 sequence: CASLGGADSHEQFF. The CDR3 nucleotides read TGTGCCAGCCTGGGGGGGGCCGATTCACATGAGCAGTTCTTC.

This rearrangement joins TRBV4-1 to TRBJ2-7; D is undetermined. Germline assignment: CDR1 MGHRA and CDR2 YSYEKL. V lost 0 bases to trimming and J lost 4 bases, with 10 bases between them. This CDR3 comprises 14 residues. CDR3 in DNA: TGCGCCAGCAGCCAAGATTCCCCCGGTTACGAGCAGTACTTC. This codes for CASSQDSPGYEQYF.

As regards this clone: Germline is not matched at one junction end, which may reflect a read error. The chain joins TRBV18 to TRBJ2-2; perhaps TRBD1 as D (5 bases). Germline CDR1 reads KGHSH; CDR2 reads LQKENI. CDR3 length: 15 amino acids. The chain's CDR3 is CASSRGRSDTRELFF. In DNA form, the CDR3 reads TGTGCCAGCTCACGGGGCAGGTCGGACACCCGGGAGCTGTTTTTT.

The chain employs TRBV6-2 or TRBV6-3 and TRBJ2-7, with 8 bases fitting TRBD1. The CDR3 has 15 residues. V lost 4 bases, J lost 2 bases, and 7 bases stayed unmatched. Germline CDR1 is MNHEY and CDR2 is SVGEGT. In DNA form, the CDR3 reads TGTGCCAGCAGTTTAACAGGGGGGATAACCTACGAGCAGTACTTC. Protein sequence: CASSLTGGITYEQYF.

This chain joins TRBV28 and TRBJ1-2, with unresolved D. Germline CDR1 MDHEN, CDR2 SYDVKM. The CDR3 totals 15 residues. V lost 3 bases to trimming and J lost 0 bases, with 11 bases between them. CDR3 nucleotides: TGTGCCAGCAGTTTGTGGCAGATCCCTAACTATGGCTACACCTTC. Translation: CASSLWQIPNYGYTF.

The CDR3 here is CASRRPSGSTGELFF. The CDR3 DNA reads TGTGCCAGCCGTCGGCCTAGCGGGTCAACCGGGGAGCTGTTTTTT. This sequence joins TRBV27 and TRBJ2-2; 8 positions agree with TRBD2. The germline gives CDR1 MNHEY, CDR2 SMNVEV (reference sequence). The V gene end was trimmed by 8 bases and the J gene end by 5 bases; junction bases not matched to a gene: 10. The CDR3 is 15 residues long.

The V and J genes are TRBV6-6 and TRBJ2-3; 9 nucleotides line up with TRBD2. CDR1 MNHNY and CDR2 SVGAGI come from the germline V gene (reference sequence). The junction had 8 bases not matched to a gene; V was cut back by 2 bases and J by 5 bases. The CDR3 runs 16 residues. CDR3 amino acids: CASSYPRGRAKDTQYF. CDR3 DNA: TGTGCCAGCAGTTACCCTCGCGGGAGGGCTAAAGATACGCAGTATTTT.

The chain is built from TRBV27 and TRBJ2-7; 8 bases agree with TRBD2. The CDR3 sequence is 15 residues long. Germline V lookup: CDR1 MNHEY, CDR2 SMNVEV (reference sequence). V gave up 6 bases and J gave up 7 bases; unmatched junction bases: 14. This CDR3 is CASRRFSGTSLEQYF. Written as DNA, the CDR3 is TGTGCCAGCAGACGCTTTAGCGGGACAAGCCTTGAGCAGTACTTC.

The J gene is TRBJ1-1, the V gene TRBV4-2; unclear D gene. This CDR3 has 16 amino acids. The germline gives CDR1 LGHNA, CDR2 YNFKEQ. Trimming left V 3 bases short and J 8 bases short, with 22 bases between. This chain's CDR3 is CASSHLTPSGLGEAFF. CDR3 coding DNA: TGTGCCAGCAGCCACCTGACCCCCAGTGGACTCGGGGAAGCTTTCTTT.

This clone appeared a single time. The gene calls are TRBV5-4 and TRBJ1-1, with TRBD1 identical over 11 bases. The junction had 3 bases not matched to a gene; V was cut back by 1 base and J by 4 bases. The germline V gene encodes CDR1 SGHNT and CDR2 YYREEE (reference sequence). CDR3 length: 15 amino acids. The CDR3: CASSLPGQGATEAFF. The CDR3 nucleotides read TGTGCCAGCAGCTTGCCCGGACAGGGGGCCACTGAAGCTTTCTTT.

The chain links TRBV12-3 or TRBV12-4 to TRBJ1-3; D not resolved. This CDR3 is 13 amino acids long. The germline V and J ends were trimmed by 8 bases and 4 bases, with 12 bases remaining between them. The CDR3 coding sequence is TGTGCCAGCCTTGAGGCGGGAGGAAACACCATATATTTT. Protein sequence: CASLEAGGNTIYF.

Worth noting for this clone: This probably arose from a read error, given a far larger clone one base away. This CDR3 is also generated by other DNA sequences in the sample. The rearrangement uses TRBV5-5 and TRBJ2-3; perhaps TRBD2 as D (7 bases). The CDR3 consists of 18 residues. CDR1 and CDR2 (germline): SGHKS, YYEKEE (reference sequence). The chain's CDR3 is CASSLKGGALTLTDTQYF. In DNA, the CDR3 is TGCGCCAGCAGCTTGAAGGGGGGGGCTCTCACTCTCACAGATACGCAGTATTTT.

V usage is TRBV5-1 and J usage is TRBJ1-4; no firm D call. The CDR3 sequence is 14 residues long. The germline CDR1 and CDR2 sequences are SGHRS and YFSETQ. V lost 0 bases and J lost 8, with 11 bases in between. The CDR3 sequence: CASSLAGIEEKLFF. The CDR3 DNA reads TGCGCCAGCAGCTTGGCGGGGATAGAAGAAAAACTGTTTTTT.